This T cell receptor beta chain was obtained from a study of T cells in Graves' hyperthyroidism and ophthalmopathy. Study at large: Once the initial diagnosis was made, peripheral blood was obtained before any treatment.

Amplification yielded TCR beta CDR3 regions, with RNA transcripts as the source. First-round RT-PCR targeting the TCR CDR3 was performed with the HTBI primer set. Using its own MiXCR run on the multiplex PCR reads, TCRdb lists one record per CDR3 protein. The sample contains around 250,000 distinct CDR3 sequences, 14% to 15% of which appear only once. This clonotype was seen at least ten times. Its target is not known. Uncontrolled infection, other autoimmune disease, pregnancy and lactation each barred patients from inclusion. Points from the study as a whole: A model of 13 V-J features distinguished ophthalmopathy from stable hyperthyroidism. Ophthalmopathy got predicted by the model a median about six months before its onset.

This CDR3 is 11 amino acids long. V lost 4 bases and J lost 7, with 8 bases in between. Germline assignment: CDR1 SQVTM and CDR2 ANQGSEA. This sequence was found in a middle-aged woman with Graves' hyperthyroidism that later progressed to Graves' ophthalmopathy. The rearrangement uses TRBV29-1 and TRBJ2-1; TRBD2 is a possible D gene (5 bases). Material for sequencing was blood. The CDR3 sequence: CSVVGGNEQFF. The CDR3 nucleotides read TGCAGCGTTGTGGGCGGGAATGAGCAGTTCTTC.